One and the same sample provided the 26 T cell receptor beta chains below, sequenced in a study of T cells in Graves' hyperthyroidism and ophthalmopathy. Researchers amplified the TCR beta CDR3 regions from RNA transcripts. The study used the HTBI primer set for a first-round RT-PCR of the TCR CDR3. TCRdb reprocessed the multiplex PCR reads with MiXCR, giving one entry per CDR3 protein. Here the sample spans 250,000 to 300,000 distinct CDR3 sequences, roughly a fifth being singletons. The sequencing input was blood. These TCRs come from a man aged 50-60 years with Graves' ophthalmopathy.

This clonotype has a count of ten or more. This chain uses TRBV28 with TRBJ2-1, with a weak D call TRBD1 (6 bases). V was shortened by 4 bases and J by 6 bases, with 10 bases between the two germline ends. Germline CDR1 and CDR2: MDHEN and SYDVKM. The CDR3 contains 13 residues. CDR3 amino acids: CASSYDRLNEQFF. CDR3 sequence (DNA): TGTGCCAGCAGTTACGACAGGCTCAATGAGCAGTTCTTC.

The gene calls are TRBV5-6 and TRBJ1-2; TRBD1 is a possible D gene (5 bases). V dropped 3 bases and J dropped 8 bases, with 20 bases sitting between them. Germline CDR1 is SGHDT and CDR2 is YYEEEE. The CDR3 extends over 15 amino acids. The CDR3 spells CASSSTRDGAPGYTF. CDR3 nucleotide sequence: TGTGCCAGCAGCTCGACCCGGGACGGGGCCCCCGGCTACACCTTC.

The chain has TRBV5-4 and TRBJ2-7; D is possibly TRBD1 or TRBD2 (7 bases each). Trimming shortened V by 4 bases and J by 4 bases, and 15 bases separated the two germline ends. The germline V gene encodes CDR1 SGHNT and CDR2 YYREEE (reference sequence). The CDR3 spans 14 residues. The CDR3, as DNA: TGTGCCAGCAGCCAGGGGGGGATGAAATACGAGCAGTACTTC. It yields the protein CASSQGGMKYEQYF.

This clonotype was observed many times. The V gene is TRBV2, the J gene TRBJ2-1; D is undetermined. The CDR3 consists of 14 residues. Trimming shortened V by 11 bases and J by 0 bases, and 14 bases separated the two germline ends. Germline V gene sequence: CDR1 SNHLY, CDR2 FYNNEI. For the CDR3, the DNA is TGTGCCTCCACTGGCGAGAGCTCCTACAATGAGCAGTTCTTC. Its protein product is CASTGESSYNEQFF.

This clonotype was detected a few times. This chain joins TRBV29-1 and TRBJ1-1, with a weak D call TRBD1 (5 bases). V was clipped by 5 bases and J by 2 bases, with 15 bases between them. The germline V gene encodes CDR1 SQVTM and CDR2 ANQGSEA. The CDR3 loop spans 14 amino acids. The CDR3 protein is CSVKVQGLNTEAFF. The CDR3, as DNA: TGCAGCGTTAAGGTCCAGGGCCTAAACACTGAAGCTTTCTTT.

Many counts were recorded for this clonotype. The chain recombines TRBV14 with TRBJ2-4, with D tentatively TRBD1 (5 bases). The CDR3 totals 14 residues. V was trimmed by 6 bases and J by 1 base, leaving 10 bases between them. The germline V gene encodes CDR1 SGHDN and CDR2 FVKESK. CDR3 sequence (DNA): TGTGCCAGCAGTCCCAGGGTCGCCAAAAACATTCAGTACTTC. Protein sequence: CASSPRVAKNIQYF.

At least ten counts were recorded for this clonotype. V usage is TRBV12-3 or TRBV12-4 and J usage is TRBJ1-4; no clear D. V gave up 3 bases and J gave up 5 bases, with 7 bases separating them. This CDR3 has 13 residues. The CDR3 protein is CASSFVVNEKLFF. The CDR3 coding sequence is TGTGCCAGCAGTTTCGTAGTAAATGAAAAACTGTTTTTT.

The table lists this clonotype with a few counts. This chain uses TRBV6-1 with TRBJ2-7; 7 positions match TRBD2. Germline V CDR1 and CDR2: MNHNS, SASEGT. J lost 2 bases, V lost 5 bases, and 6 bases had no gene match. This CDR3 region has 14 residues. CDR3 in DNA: TGTGCCAGCAGTTATGGCGGGAGTACCTACGAGCAGTACTTC. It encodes CASSYGGSTYEQYF.

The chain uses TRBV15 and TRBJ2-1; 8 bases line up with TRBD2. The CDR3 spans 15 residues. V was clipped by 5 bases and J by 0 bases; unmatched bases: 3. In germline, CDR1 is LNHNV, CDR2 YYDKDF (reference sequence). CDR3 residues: CATSLTSGSYNEQFF. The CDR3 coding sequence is TGTGCCACCAGCCTTACTAGCGGCTCCTACAATGAGCAGTTCTTC.

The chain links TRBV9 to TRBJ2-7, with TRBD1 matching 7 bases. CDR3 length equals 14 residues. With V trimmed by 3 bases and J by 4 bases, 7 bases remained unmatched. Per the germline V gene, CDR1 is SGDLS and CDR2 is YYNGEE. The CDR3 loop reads CASSAGQDPYEQYF. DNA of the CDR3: TGTGCCAGCAGCGCCGGACAGGACCCTTACGAGCAGTACTTC.

In DNA, the CDR3 is TGTGCCAGCAGTGGCAGGGTGGGAGGCTACACCTTC. This codes for CASSGRVGGYTF. The chain joins TRBV28 to TRBJ1-2; perhaps TRBD1 as D (5 bases). V lost 5 bases, J lost 8 bases, and 12 bases lay in between. Germline loops: CDR1 MDHEN, CDR2 SYDVKM. The CDR3 covers 12 residues.

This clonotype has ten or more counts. CDR3 amino acids: CASSLTATVNTEAFF. CDR3 coding DNA: TGTGCCAGCAGTTTAACCGCGACAGTGAACACTGAAGCTTTCTTT. The chain recombines TRBV28 with TRBJ1-1; D is possibly TRBD1 (5 bases). This CDR3 is 15 amino acids long. Trimming took off 2 bases at V and 0 bases at J, with 10 bases between the two ends. Germline lookup yields CDR1 MDHEN and CDR2 SYDVKM.

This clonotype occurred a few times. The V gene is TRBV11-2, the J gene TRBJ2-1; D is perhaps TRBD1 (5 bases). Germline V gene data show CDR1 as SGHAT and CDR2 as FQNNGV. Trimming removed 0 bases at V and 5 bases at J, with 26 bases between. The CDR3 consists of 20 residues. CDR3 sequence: CASSLEEWQGRAKRNNEQFF. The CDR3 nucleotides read TGTGCCAGCAGCTTAGAGGAGTGGCAGGGAAGGGCCAAACGGAACAATGAGCAGTTCTTC.

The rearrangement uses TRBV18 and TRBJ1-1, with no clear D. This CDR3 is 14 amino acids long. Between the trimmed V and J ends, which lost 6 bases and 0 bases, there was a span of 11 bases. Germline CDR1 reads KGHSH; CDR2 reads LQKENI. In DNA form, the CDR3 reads TGTGCCAGCTCCCGCGATGGATTGAACACTGAAGCTTTCTTT. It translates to CASSRDGLNTEAFF.

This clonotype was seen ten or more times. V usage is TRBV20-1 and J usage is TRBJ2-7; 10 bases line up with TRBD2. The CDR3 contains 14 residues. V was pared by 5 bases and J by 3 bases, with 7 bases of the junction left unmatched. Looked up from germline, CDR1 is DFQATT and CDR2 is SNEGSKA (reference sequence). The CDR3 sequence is CSAPLAGERYEQYF. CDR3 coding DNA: TGCAGTGCTCCTCTAGCGGGAGAACGCTACGAGCAGTACTTC.

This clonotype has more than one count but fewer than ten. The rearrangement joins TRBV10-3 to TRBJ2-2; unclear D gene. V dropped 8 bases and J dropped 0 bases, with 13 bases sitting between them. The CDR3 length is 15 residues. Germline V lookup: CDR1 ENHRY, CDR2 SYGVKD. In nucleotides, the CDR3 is TGTGCCATCGGCATCCTCACCACGAACACCGGGGAGCTGTTTTTT. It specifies CAIGILTTNTGELFF.

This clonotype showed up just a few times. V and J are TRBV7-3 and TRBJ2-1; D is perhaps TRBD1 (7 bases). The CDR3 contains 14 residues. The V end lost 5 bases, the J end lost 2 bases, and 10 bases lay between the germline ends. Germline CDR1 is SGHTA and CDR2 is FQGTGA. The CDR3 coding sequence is TGTGCCAGCAGCCGCGGGACAGCCTACAATGAGCAGTTCTTC. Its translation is CASSRGTAYNEQFF.

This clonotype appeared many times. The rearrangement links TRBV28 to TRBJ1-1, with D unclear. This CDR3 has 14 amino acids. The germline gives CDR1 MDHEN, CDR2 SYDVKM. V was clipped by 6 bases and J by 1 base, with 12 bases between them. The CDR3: CASSLIQANTEAFF. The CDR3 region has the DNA TGTGCCAGCAGCCTGATACAAGCGAACACTGAAGCTTTCTTT.

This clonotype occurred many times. CDR3 bases: TGTGCCAGCAGCCCCGGGACTCCTTCCTACAATGAGCAGTTCTTC. Protein sequence: CASSPGTPSYNEQFF. This sequence joins TRBV12-3 or TRBV12-4 and TRBJ2-1, with TRBD2 as a possible D gene (6 bases). V was pared by 6 bases and J by 1 base, with 13 bases between. This CDR3 is 15 amino acids long.

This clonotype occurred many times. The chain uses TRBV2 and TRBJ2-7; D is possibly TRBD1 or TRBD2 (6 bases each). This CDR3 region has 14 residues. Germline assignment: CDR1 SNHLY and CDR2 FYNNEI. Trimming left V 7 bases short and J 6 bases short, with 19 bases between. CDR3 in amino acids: CASILGGRLREQYF. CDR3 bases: TGTGCCAGCATCTTGGGGGGCAGGTTACGCGAGCAGTACTTC.

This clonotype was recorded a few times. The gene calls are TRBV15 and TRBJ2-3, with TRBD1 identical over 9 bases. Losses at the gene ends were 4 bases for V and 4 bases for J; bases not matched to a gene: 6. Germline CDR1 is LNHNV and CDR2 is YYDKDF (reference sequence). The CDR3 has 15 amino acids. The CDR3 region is CATSKTGGIADTQYF. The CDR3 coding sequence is TGTGCCACCAGCAAGACAGGGGGTATCGCAGATACGCAGTATTTT.

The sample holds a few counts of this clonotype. In nucleotides, the CDR3 is TGTGCCAGCAGAAAACTAGCGGGAGACACAGATACGCAGTATTTT. The encoded protein is CASRKLAGDTDTQYF. This sequence joins TRBV2 and TRBJ2-3; 11 nucleotides align to TRBD2. The V gene end was trimmed by 6 bases and the J gene end by 2 bases; junction bases not matched to a gene: 4. The CDR3 loop spans 15 amino acids. CDR1 is SNHLY and CDR2 is FYNNEI in the germline V gene. The whole variable domain, filled in from reference TRBV2 and TRBJ2-3, reads EPEVTQTPSHQVTQMGQEVILRCVPISNHLYFYWYRQILGQKVEFLVSFYNNEISEKSEIFDDQFSVERPDGSNFTLKIRSTKLEDSAMYFCASRKLAGDTDTQYFGPGTRLTVL.

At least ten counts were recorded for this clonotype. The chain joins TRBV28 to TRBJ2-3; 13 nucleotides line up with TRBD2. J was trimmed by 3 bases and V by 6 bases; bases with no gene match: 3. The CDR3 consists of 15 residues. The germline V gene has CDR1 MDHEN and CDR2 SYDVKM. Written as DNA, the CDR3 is TGTGCCAGCAGGGGACTAGCGGGGCCGACAGATACGCAGTATTTT. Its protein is CASRGLAGPTDTQYF. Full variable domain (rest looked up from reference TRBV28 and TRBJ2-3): DVKVTQSSRYLVKRTGEKVFLECVQDMDHENMFWYRQDPGLGLRLIYFSYDVKMKEKGDIPEGYSVSREKKERFSLILESASTNQTSMYLCASRGLAGPTDTQYFGPGTRLTVL.

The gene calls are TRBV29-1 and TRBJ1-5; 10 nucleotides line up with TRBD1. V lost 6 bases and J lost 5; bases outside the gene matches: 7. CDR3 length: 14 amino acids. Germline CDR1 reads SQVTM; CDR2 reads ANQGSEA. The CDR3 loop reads CSVGMGTGDQPQHF. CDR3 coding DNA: TGCAGCGTCGGGATGGGGACAGGGGATCAGCCCCAGCATTTT.

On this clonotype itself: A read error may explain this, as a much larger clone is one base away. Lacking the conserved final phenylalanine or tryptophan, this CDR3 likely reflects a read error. This chain's CDR3 is CASSAQGAGVNTEAFS. In DNA form, the CDR3 reads TGTGCCAGCAGTGCCCAGGGGGCGGGAGTGAACACTGAAGCTTTCTCT. The chain couples TRBV2 to TRBJ1-1, with 8 positions matching TRBD1. This CDR3 comprises 16 residues. V lost 4 bases, J lost 0 bases, and 7 bases stayed unmatched. The germline V gene encodes CDR1 SNHLY and CDR2 FYNNEI.

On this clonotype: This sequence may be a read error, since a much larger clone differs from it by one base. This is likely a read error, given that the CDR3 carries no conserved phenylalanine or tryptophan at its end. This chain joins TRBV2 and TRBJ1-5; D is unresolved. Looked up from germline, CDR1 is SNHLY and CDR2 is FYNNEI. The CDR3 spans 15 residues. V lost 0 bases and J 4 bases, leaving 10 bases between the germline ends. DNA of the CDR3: TGTGCCAGCAGTGAAGCGCTTACGGGAAATCAGCCCCAGCATTCT. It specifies CASSEALTGNQPQHS.